These T cell receptor beta chains were read from a single sample in a study of blood T cell repertoires in COVID-19. TCRdb's table, derived via immunoSEQ multiplex PCR, lists solely in-frame clones and lacks some. The repertoire has about 190,000 clones, 70% to 85% of them found once; the top ten carry about 4.9%. The sample comprised peripheral blood. Source of these receptors: a woman aged 25 to 39 with acute or convalescent COVID-19. Each CDR3 is given with its conserved first and last residue. Fields, in order: D gene, V gene, clone size, CDR3 length, J gene, CDR3 protein, CDR3 DNA. The D gene is left open where the match is weak. Size tells how often a clone was seen (once, few, many) or the class of an expanded clone, and some rows leave it out.

D gene: TRBD1
V gene: TRBV5-1
clone size: -
CDR3 length: 16
J gene: TRBJ1-4
CDR3 protein: CASSLASGTVNEKLFF
CDR3 DNA: TGCGCCAGCAGCTTGGCATCCGGGACAGTTAATGAAAAACTGTTTTTT

D gene: TRBD1
V gene: TRBV5-1
clone size: -
CDR3 length: 12
J gene: TRBJ1-2
CDR3 protein: CASSFDRDGYTF
CDR3 DNA: TGCGCCAGCAGCTTTGACAGGGATGGCTACACCTTC

D gene: TRBD2
V gene: TRBV19
clone size: -
CDR3 length: 15
J gene: TRBJ2-7
CDR3 protein: CASKFRAGGDHEQYF
CDR3 DNA: TGTGCCAGCAAATTTCGGGCGGGAGGGGATCACGAGCAGTACTTC

D gene: -
V gene: TRBV2
clone size: -
CDR3 length: 12
J gene: TRBJ2-1
CDR3 protein: CASSVGTYKQFF
CDR3 DNA: TGTGCCAGCAGCGTGGGGACTTACAAACAGTTCTTC

D gene: -
V gene: TRBV5-1
clone size: -
CDR3 length: 14
J gene: TRBJ1-2
CDR3 protein: CASSSSRGEGGYTF
CDR3 DNA: TGCGCCAGCAGCTCGTCCAGGGGAGAGGGCGGCTACACCTTC

D gene: -
V gene: TRBV14
clone size: -
CDR3 length: 14
J gene: TRBJ2-3
CDR3 protein: CASALRDFTDTQYF
CDR3 DNA: TGTGCCAGCGCTTTAAGGGACTTCACAGATACGCAGTATTTT

D gene: -
V gene: TRBV13
clone size: -
CDR3 length: 12
J gene: TRBJ2-7
CDR3 protein: CASSLGGDEQYF
CDR3 DNA: TGTGCCAGCAGCTTAGGAGGGGACGAGCAGTACTTC

D gene: -
V gene: TRBV2
clone size: -
CDR3 length: 13
J gene: TRBJ1-1
CDR3 protein: CASLPQGNTEAFF
CDR3 DNA: TGTGCCAGTTTACCCCAGGGGAACACTGAAGCTTTCTTT

D gene: -
V gene: TRBV20-1
clone size: -
CDR3 length: 15
J gene: TRBJ2-2
CDR3 protein: CSASHGGDLTGELFF
CDR3 DNA: TGCAGTGCTAGTCACGGGGGTGATCTCACCGGGGAGCTGTTTTTT

D gene: TRBD1
V gene: TRBV7-2
clone size: -
CDR3 length: 15
J gene: TRBJ1-4
CDR3 protein: CASSSHRGSNEKLFF
CDR3 DNA: TGTGCCAGCAGCTCCCACAGGGGAAGTAATGAAAAACTGTTTTTT

D gene: TRBD1
V gene: TRBV20-1
clone size: -
CDR3 length: 12
J gene: TRBJ1-2
CDR3 protein: CSASDRDYGYTF
CDR3 DNA: TGCAGTGCTAGTGACAGGGACTATGGCTACACCTTC

D gene: -
V gene: TRBV20-1
clone size: -
CDR3 length: 14
J gene: TRBJ1-5
CDR3 protein: CSASRTGFNQPQHF
CDR3 DNA: TGCAGTGCTAGTAGAACAGGTTTCAATCAGCCCCAGCATTTT

D gene: -
V gene: TRBV19
clone size: -
CDR3 length: 14
J gene: TRBJ2-2
CDR3 protein: CASSKQSSTGELFF
CDR3 DNA: TGTGCCAGTAGTAAACAAAGTTCCACCGGGGAGCTGTTTTTT

D gene: TRBD2
V gene: TRBV4-3
clone size: few
CDR3 length: 20
J gene: TRBJ2-2
CDR3 protein: CASSQFLTSGGSANTGELFF
CDR3 DNA: TGCGCCAGCAGCCAATTCCTGACTAGCGGGGGGTCCGCGAACACCGGGGAGCTGTTTTTT

D gene: -
V gene: TRBV5-6
clone size: -
CDR3 length: 15
J gene: TRBJ2-5
CDR3 protein: CASSLGLDLQETQYF
CDR3 DNA: TGTGCCAGCAGCTTGGGACTAGACTTACAAGAGACCCAGTACTTC

D gene: TRBD1
V gene: TRBV7-9
clone size: -
CDR3 length: 15
J gene: TRBJ1-5
CDR3 protein: CASSSGQGSNQPQHF
CDR3 DNA: TGTGCCAGCAGCTCGGGACAGGGGAGCAATCAGCCCCAGCATTTT

D gene: -
V gene: TRBV6-1
clone size: -
CDR3 length: 15
J gene: TRBJ1-2
CDR3 protein: CASSELLTGRNGYTF
CDR3 DNA: TGTGCCAGCAGTGAACTTTTAACAGGTCGTAATGGCTACACCTTC

D gene: -
V gene: TRBV30
clone size: -
CDR3 length: 12
J gene: TRBJ1-2
CDR3 protein: CAWSGRARGYTF
CDR3 DNA: TGTGCCTGGAGTGGCAGGGCGCGTGGCTACACCTTC

D gene: -
V gene: TRBV15
clone size: -
CDR3 length: 15
J gene: TRBJ1-1
CDR3 protein: CATSRDLRLNTEAFF
CDR3 DNA: TGTGCCACCAGCAGAGATCTGAGGCTGAACACTGAAGCTTTCTTT

D gene: -
V gene: TRBV6-5
clone size: -
CDR3 length: 15
J gene: TRBJ2-1
CDR3 protein: CASSYQVSSYNEQFF
CDR3 DNA: TGTGCCAGCAGTTACCAGGTTAGCTCCTACAATGAGCAGTTCTTC

D gene: TRBD1
V gene: TRBV3-1/TRBV3-2
clone size: once
CDR3 length: 17
J gene: TRBJ2-3
CDR3 protein: CASSQDRTGSSTDTQYF
CDR3 DNA: TGTGCCAGCAGCCAAGACAGGACAGGTTCTAGCACAGATACGCAGTATTTT

D gene: -
V gene: TRBV2
clone size: -
CDR3 length: 16
J gene: TRBJ1-4
CDR3 protein: CASRSRGGLLNEKLFF
CDR3 DNA: TGTGCCAGCAGGTCCCGGGGGGGACTCTTGAATGAAAAACTGTTTTTT

D gene: -
V gene: TRBV18
clone size: -
CDR3 length: 13
J gene: TRBJ2-7
CDR3 protein: CASTLDSIYEQYF
CDR3 DNA: TGTGCCAGCACCCTGGACAGTATCTACGAGCAGTACTTC

D gene: -
V gene: TRBV20-1
clone size: -
CDR3 length: 9
J gene: TRBJ1-2
CDR3 protein: CRLQGSYTF
CDR3 DNA: TGCAGGTTACAGGGAAGCTACACCTTC

D gene: TRBD1
V gene: TRBV14
clone size: -
CDR3 length: 19
J gene: TRBJ2-5
CDR3 protein: CASSDPGQGASMGQETQYF
CDR3 DNA: TGTGCCAGCAGCGACCCGGGACAGGGGGCTTCAATGGGTCAAGAGACCCAGTACTTC

D gene: TRBD1
V gene: TRBV9
clone size: -
CDR3 length: 14
J gene: TRBJ2-7
CDR3 protein: CASSAQGQSYEQYF
CDR3 DNA: TGTGCCAGCAGCGCCCAGGGACAGTCCTACGAGCAGTACTTC

D gene: TRBD2
V gene: TRBV11-2
clone size: -
CDR3 length: 15
J gene: TRBJ2-1
CDR3 protein: CASSLASGGNNEQFF
CDR3 DNA: TGTGCCAGCAGCTTAGCTAGCGGGGGAAACAATGAGCAGTTCTTC

D gene: -
V gene: TRBV27
clone size: -
CDR3 length: 14
J gene: TRBJ1-1
CDR3 protein: CASSLLGGSTEAFF
CDR3 DNA: TGTGCCAGCAGTTTATTGGGGGGGTCCACTGAAGCTTTCTTT

D gene: TRBD2
V gene: TRBV6-1
clone size: -
CDR3 length: 16
J gene: TRBJ2-1
CDR3 protein: CASSEAALAGVNEQFF
CDR3 DNA: TGTGCCAGCAGTGAAGCGGCCCTAGCGGGAGTCAATGAGCAGTTCTTC

D gene: TRBD1
V gene: TRBV6-6
clone size: -
CDR3 length: 15
J gene: TRBJ1-4
CDR3 protein: CASSYPGQGEEKLFF
CDR3 DNA: TGTGCCAGCAGTTACCCGGGACAGGGGGAAGAAAAACTGTTTTTT

D gene: TRBD1
V gene: TRBV19
clone size: few
CDR3 length: 17
J gene: TRBJ1-4
CDR3 protein: CASSWDRERQGVEKLFF
CDR3 DNA: TGTGCCAGTAGTTGGGACAGGGAGAGACAAGGGGTTGAAAAACTGTTTTTT

D gene: -
V gene: TRBV5-5
clone size: -
CDR3 length: 14
J gene: TRBJ2-2
CDR3 protein: CASSPTDRTGELFF
CDR3 DNA: TGTGCCAGCAGCCCTACTGACAGGACCGGGGAGCTGTTTTTT

D gene: -
V gene: TRBV3-1/TRBV3-2
clone size: -
CDR3 length: 15
J gene: TRBJ1-4
CDR3 protein: CASSQQNTGGEKLFF
CDR3 DNA: TGTGCCAGCAGCCAACAAAACACTGGCGGTGAAAAACTGTTTTTT